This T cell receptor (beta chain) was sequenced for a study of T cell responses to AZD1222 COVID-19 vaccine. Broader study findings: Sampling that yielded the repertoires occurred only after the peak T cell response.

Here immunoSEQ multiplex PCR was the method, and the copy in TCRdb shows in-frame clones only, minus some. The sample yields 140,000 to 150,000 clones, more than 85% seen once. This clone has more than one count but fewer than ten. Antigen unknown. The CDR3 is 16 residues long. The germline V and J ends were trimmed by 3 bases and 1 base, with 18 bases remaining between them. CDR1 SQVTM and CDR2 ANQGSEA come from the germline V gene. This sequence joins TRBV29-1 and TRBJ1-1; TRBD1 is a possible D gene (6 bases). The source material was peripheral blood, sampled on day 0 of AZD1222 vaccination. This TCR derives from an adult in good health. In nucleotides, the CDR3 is TGCAGCGTTGACCGGGGTTGGGGGGCTGGGAACACTGAAGCTTTCTTT. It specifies CSVDRGWGAGNTEAFF. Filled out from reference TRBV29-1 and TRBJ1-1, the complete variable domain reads SAVISQKPSRDICQRGTSLTIQCQVDSQVTMMFWYRQQPGQSLTLIATANQGSEATYESGFVIDKFPISRPNLTFSTLTVSNMSPEDSSIYLCSVDRGWGAGNTEAFFGQGTRLTVV.